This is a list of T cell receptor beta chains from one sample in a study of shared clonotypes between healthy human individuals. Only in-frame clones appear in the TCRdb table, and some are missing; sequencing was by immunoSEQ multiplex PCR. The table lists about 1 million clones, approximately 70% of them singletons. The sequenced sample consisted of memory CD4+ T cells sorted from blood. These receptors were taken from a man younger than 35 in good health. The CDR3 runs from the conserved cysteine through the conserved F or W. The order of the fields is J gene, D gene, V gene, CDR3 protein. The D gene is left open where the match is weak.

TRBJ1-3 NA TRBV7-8 CASSLAGSPGNTIYF
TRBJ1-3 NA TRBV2 CASSGTELSSGNTIYF
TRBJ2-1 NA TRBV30 CAWSRTQSYNEQFF
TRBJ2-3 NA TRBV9 CASSVAGGQSTDTQYF
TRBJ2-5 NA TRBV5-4 CASRGGTSKTQYF
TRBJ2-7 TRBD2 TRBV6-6 CASSRLLAGPSYEQYF
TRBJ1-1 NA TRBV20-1 CSARRSTEAFF
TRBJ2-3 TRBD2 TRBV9 CASSVDWWGGGTDTQYF
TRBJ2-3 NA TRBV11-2 CASSLDVGDTQYF
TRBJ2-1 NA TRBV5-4 CASSLDKPSYNEQFF
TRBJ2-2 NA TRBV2 CASSEQAGRNTGELFF
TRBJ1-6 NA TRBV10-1 CASSEQLANSPLHF
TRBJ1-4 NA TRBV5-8 CASTLGGAGDEKLFF
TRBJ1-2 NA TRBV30 CAWRGGRGYGYTF
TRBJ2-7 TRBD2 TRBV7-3 CASSFMGGYEQYF
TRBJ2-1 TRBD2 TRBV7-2 CASSLTSGRAQSEQFF
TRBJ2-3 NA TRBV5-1 CASRTGYSTDTQYF
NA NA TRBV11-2 CASSFRPWTETYEQYF
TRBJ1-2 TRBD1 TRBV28 CASGSGTATLNYGYTF
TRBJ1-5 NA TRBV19 CASTKLSETQPQHF
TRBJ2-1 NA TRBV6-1 CASRPGGSYNEQFF
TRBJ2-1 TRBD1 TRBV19 CASRWDSSQFF
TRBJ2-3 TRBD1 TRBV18 CASSPFTGADTQYF
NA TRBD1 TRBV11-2 CASSPRQGLNYEQYF
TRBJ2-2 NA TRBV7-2 CASSLEGDNTGELFF
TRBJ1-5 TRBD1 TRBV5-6 CASSLEATGGQPQHF
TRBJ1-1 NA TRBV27 CASSLLGLNMGEAFF
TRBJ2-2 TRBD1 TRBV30 CAWSSGTGYTGELFF
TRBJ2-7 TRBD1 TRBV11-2 CASSLGTGGMEQYF
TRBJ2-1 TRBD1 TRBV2 CASSVSDRGNEQFF
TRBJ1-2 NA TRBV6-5 CASSPGSGYGYTF
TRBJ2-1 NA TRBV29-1 CSVGRLSSYNEQFF
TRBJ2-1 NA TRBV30 CAWSGAYNEQFF
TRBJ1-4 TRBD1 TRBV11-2 CASSKGTGAFSTNEKLFF
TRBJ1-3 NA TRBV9 CASTRGNTIYF
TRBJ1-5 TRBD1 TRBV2 CASRRDRGTLEPQHF
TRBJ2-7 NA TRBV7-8 CASTPPQDYEQYF
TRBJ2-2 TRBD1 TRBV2 CASSVPGQGATGELFF
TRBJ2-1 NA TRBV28 CASSSAQGGEQFF
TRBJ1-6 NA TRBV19 CASSMGGNNSPLHF
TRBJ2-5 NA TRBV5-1 CASSLQVGETQYF
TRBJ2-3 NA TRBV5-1 CASSLSTDTQYF
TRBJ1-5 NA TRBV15 CATSYRRGGGNQPQHF
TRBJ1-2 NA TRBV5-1 CASSPDQGSNYGYTF
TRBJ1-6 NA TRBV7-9 CASSFAEGFHLHF
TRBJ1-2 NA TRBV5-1 CASSLGANYGYTF
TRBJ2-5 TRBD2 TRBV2 CASSPGGGFFGQETQYF
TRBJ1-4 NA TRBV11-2 CASSLAGQGNRGEKLFF